The clone carrying this T cell receptor (beta chain) was observed a single time. Its target is not known. Produced via immunoSEQ multiplex PCR; TCRdb's table is partial and in-frame only. Of about 180,000 clones in the sample, about 93% were seen once. The record originates from a study of T cell responses to AZD1222 COVID-19 vaccine. Whole-study results and caveats: Without day 14 samples, only post-peak T cell repertoires were studied.

Germline lookup yields CDR1 GTSNPN and CDR2 SVGIG (reference sequence). The V and J ends lost 4 bases and 3 bases respectively, with 10 bases between them. The CDR3 has 13 residues. This chain joins TRBV30 and TRBJ1-5; possibly TRBD1 for D (5 bases). The material sequenced was peripheral blood, taken 28 days after the second AZD1222 dose. The clonotype comes from an adult who received the AZD1222 COVID-19 vaccine. CDR3 nucleotides: TGTGCCTGGACAGGGTATGACAATCAGCCCCAGCATTTT. The encoded protein is CAWTGYDNQPQHF.